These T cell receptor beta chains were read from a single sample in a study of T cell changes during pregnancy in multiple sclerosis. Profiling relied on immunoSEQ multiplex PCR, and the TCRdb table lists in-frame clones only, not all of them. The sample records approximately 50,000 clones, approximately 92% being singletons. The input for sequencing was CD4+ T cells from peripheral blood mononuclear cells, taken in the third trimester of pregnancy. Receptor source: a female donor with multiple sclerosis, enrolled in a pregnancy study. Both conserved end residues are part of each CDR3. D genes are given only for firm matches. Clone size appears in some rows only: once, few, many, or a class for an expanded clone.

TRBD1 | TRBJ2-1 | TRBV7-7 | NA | CASSETGTGGEQFF | TGTGCTAGCAGCGAAACCGGGACAGGGGGCGAGCAGTTCTTC
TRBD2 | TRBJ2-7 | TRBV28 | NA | CASSPTSGSSYEQYF | TGTGCCAGCAGTCCGACTAGCGGGAGCTCCTACGAGCAGTACTTC
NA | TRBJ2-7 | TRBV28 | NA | CASSDTPKQYF | TGTGCCAGCAGTGATACACCGAAGCAGTACTTC
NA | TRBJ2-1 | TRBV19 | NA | CASSIGGSISTGNEQFF | TGTGCCAGTAGTATAGGAGGAAGTATCTCCACTGGCAATGAGCAGTTCTTC
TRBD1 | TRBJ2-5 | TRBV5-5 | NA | CASSLGTGLGETQYF | TGTGCCAGCAGCTTGGGGACAGGGCTAGGAGAGACCCAGTACTTC
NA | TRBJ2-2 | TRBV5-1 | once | CASSKGGVTNTGELFF | TGCGCCAGCAGCAAGGGAGGAGTAACGAACACCGGGGAGCTGTTTTTT
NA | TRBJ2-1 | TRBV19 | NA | CASSNVLTGHSYNEQFF | TGTGCCAGTAGTAATGTACTAACAGGGCACTCCTACAATGAGCAGTTCTTC
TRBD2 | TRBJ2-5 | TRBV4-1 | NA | CASSQDGASGRAGEETQYF | TGCGCCAGCAGCCAAGATGGGGCTAGCGGGAGGGCCGGGGAAGAGACCCAGTACTTC
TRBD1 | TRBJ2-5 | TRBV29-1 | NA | CSVVGTGNWETQYF | TGCAGCGTCGTCGGGACAGGGAATTGGGAGACCCAGTACTTC
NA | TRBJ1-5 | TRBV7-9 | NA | CASSPIQSNQPQHF | TGTGCCAGCAGCCCTATCCAATCCAATCAGCCCCAGCATTTT
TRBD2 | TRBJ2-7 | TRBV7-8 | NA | CASSFLPGLGYEQYF | TGTGCCAGCAGCTTCTTGCCGGGACTAGGGTACGAGCAGTACTTC
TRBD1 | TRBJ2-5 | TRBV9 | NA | CASSEGDSQETQYF | TGTGCCAGCAGCGAGGGGGACAGCCAAGAGACCCAGTACTTC
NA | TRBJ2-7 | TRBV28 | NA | CASSLEWSSYEQYF | TGTGCCAGCAGTTTAGAATGGAGCTCCTACGAGCAGTACTTC
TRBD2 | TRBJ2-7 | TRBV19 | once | CASSITSGLYEQYF | TGTGCCAGTAGTATCACTAGCGGCTTATACGAGCAGTACTTC
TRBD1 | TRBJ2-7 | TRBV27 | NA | CASSRPGTGATYEQYF | TGTGCCAGCAGTCGTCCCGGGACAGGCGCCACGTACGAGCAGTACTTC
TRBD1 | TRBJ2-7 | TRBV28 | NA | CASSFGGTGGEQYF | TGTGCCAGCAGTTTCGGCGGGACAGGGGGAGAGCAGTACTTC
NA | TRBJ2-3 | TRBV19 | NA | CASSILGGIRADTQYF | TGTGCCAGTAGTATCCTTGGGGGGATAAGGGCAGATACGCAGTATTTT
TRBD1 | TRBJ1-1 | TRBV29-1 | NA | CSAGQGVWNTEAFF | TGCAGCGCAGGACAGGGTGTATGGAACACTGAAGCTTTCTTT
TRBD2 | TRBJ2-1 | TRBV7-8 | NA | CASSSLAANFNEQLF | TGTGCCAGCAGCTCTCTAGCGGCCAACTTCAATGAGCAGCTCTTC
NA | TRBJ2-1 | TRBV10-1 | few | CASSTSVNEQFF | TGCGCCAGCAGTACAAGCGTCAATGAGCAGTTCTTC
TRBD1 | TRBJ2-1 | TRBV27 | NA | CASSWEGQGLYNEQFF | TGTGCCAGCAGTTGGGAGGGACAGGGGTTATACAATGAGCAGTTCTTC
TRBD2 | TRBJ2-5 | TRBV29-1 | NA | CSAGGGTQYF | TGCAGCGCCGGCGGGGGGACCCAGTACTTC
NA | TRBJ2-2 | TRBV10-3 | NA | CAISAGSVTGELFF | TGTGCCATCAGTGCCGGGAGTGTTACCGGGGAGCTGTTTTTT
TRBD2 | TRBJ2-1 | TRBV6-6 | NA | CASSKTSGSRNEQFF | TGTGCCAGCAGCAAAACTAGCGGGAGTCGGAATGAGCAGTTCTTC
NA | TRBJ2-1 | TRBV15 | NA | CATSRDPAYNEQFF | TGTGCCACCAGCAGAGATCCCGCCTACAATGAGCAGTTCTTC
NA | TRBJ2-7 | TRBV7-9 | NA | CASSPGQVAYEQYF | TGTGCCAGCAGCCCGGGACAAGTTGCCTACGAGCAGTACTTC
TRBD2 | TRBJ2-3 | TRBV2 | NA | CASSEGASGHTDTQYF | TGTGCCAGCAGTGAGGGTGCTAGCGGACACACAGATACGCAGTATTTT
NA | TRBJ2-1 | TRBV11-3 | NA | CASSSDTNEQFF | TGTGCCAGCAGCTCAGACACTAATGAGCAGTTCTTC
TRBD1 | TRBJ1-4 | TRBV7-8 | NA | CASSLQGIREKLFF | TGTGCCAGCAGCCTACAGGGGATCCGCGAAAAACTGTTTTTT
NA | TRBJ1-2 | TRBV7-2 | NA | CASSLADRRGGYTF | TGTGCCAGCAGCTTAGCGGACCGAAGGGGCGGCTACACCTTC
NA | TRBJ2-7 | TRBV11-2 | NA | CASSFMRGSYEQYF | TGTGCCAGCAGCTTCATGCGGGGTTCCTACGAGCAGTACTTC
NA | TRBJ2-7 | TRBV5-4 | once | CASSLASFLGEQYF | TGTGCCAGCAGCTTGGCATCATTTCTCGGGGAGCAGTACTTC
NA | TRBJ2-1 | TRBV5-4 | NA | CASSLEKRTYPSSYNEQFF | TGTGCCAGCAGCTTGGAGAAGCGGACTTACCCCAGCTCCTACAATGAGCAGTTCTTC
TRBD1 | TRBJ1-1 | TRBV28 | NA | CASSLLGGTGANTEAFF | TGTGCCAGCAGTTTATTAGGGGGGACAGGGGCGAACACTGAAGCTTTCTTT
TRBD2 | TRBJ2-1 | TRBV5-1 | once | CASSWRWTSVERKPRNEQFF | TGCGCCAGCAGCTGGCGCTGGACTAGCGTAGAGCGAAAACCGAGGAATGAGCAGTTCTTC
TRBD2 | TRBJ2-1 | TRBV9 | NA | CASSVGPGGVNEQFF | TGTGCCAGCAGCGTAGGTCCGGGGGGGGTGAATGAGCAGTTCTTC
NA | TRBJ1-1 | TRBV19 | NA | CASSITTGTEAFF | TGTGCCAGTAGTATAACCACCGGCACTGAAGCTTTCTTT
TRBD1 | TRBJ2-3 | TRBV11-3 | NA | CASSLGDRGPDTQYF | TGTGCCAGCAGCTTAGGGGACAGGGGGCCCGATACGCAGTATTTT
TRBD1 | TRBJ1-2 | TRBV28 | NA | CASSFGQVADYGYTF | TGTGCCAGCAGTTTTGGACAGGTGGCAGACTATGGCTACACCTTC
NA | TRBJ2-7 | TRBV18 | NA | CASSPSQIYEQYF | TGTGCCAGCTCACCTAGCCAAATCTACGAGCAGTACTTC
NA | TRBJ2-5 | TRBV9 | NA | CASSEVGRQETQYF | TGTGCCAGCAGCGAGGTGGGGCGTCAAGAGACCCAGTACTTC
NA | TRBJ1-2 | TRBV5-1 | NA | CASSLNTGANYGYTF | TGCGCCAGCAGCTTAAATACCGGAGCTAACTATGGCTACACCTTC
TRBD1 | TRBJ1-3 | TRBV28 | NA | CASSPPNRGGNTIYF | TGTGCCAGCAGTCCTCCGAACAGGGGTGGAAACACCATATATTTT
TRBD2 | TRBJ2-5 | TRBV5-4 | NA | CASSLKRLAGETQYF | TGTGCCAGCAGCTTGAAGCGACTAGCGGGAGAGACCCAGTACTTC
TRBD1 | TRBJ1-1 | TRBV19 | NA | CASRRDRGTEAFF | TGTGCCAGTAGAAGGGACAGGGGGACTGAAGCTTTCTTT
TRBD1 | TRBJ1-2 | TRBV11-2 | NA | CASSPQGANYGYTF | TGTGCCAGCAGCCCACAGGGGGCAAACTATGGCTACACCTTC